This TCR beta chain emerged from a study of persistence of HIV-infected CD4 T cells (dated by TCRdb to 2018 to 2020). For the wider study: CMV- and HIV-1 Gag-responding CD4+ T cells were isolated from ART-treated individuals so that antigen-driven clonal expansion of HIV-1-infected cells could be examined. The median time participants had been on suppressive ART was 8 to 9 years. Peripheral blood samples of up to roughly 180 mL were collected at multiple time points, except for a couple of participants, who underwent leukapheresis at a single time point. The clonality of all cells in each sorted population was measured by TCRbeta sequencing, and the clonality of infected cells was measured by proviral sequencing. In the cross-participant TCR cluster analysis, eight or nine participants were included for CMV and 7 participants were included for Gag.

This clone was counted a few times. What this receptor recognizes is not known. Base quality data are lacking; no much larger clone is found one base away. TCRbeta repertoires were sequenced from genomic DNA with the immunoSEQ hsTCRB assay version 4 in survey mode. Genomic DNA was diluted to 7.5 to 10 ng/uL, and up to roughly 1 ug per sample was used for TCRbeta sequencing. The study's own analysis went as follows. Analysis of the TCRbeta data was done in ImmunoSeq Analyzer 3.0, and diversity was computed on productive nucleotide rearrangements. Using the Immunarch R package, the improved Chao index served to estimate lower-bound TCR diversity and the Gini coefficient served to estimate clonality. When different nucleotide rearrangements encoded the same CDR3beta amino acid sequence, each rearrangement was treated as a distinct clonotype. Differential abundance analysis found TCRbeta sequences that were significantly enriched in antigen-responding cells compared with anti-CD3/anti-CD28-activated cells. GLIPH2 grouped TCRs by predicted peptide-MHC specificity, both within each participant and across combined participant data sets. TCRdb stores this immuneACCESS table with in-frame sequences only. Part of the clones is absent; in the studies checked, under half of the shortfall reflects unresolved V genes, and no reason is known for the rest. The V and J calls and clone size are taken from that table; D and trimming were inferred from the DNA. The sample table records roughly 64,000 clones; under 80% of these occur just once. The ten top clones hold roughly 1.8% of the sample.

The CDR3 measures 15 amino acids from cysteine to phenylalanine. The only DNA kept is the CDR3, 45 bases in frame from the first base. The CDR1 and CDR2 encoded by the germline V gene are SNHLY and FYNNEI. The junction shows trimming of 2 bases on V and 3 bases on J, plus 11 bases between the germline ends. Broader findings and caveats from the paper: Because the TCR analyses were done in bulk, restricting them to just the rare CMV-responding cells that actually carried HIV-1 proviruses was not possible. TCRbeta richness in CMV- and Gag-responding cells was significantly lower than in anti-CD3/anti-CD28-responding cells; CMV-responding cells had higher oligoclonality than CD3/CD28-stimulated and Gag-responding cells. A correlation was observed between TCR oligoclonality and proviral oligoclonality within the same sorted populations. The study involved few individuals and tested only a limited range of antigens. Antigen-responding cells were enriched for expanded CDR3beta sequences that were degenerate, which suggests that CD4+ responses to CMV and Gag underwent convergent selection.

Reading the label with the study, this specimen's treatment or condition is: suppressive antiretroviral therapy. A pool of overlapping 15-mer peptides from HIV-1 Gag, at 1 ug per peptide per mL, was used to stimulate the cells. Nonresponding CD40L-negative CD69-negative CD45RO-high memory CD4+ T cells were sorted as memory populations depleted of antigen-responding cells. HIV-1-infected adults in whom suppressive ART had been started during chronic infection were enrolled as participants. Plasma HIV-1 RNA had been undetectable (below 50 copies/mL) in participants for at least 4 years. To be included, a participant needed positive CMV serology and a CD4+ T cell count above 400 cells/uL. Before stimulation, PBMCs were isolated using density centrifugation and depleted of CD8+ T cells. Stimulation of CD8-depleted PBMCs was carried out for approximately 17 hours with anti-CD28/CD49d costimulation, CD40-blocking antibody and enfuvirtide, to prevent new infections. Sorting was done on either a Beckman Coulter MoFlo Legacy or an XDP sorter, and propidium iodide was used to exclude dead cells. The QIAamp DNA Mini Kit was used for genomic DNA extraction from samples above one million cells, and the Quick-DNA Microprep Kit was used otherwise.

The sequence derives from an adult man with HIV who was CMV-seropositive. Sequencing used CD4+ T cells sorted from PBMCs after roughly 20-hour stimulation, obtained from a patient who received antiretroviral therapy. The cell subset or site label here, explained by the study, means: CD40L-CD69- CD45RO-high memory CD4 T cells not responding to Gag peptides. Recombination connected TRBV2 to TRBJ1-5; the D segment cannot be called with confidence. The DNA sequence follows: TGTGCCAGCAGTGAACGGGCAGGACCCAATCAGCCCCAGCATTTT. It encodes CASSERAGPNQPQHF.